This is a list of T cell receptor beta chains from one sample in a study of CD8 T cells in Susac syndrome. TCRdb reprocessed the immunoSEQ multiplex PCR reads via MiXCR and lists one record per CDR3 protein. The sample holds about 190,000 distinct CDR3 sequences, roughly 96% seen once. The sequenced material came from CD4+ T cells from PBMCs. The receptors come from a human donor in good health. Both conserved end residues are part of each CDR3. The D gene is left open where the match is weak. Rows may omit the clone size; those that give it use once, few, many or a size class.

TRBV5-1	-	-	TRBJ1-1	TGCGCCAGCAGCTCTACAAGAGGGGACACTGAAGCTTTCTTT	CASSSTRGDTEAFF
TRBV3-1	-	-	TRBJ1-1	TGTGCCAGCAGCCCCCCGGATTCGGACACTGAAGCTTTCTTT	CASSPPDSDTEAFF
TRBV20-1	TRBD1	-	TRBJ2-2	TGCAGTGCAAGAAGGGACAGCGCGAACACCGGGGAGCTGTTTTTT	CSARRDSANTGELFF
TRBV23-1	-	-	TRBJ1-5	TGCGCCAGCAGTCAACGGACGCCACACCAGGGTCAGCCCCAGCATTTT	CASSQRTPHQGQPQHF
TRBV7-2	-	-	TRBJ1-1	TGTGCCAGCAGCTTAACGGGGTGGGGGACTGAAGCTTTCTTT	CASSLTGWGTEAFF
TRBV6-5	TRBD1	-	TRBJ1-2	TGTGCCAGCAGTTACTCGGGGACAGGGGGAGGCTACACCTTC	CASSYSGTGGGYTF
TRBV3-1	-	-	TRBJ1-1	TGTGCCAGCAGGGGCTTGAACACTGAAGCTTTCTTT	CASRGLNTEAFF
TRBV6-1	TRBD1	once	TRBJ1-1	TGTGCCAGCAGGTCGTGGACAGGAACAAGGAACACTGAAGCTTTCTTT	CASRSWTGTRNTEAFF
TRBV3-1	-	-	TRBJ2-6	TGTGCCAGCAGCCCCCTTCCCTCTGGGGCCAACGTCCTGACTTTC	CASSPLPSGANVLTF
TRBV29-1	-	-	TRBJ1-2	TGCAGCGTGGCCCTCGGGTTTGGGGAATATGGCTACACCTTC	CSVALGFGEYGYTF
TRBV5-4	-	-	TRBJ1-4	TGTGCCAGCAGCTTAAGTCCCCCTAATGAAAAACTGTTTTTT	CASSLSPPNEKLFF
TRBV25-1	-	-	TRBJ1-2	TGTGCCAGCAGTGGCTCCTCAGCCCGGGGGGAGGACTATGGCTACACCTTC	CASSGSSARGEDYGYTF
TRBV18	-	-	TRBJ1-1	TGTGCCAGCTCACCATATTCAGGGAACACTGAAGCTTTCTTT	CASSPYSGNTEAFF
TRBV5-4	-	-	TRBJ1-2	TGTGCCAGCAGCGCACAGGGAATGGATGGCTACACCTTC	CASSAQGMDGYTF